The following is a TCR beta chain sequence with its context. Its antigen is currently unknown. Each CDR3 protein gets one entry after TCRdb re-called the reads with MiXCR. The data show some 800,000 distinct CDR3 sequences, with almost 30% seen just once and over 10% held by the top ten. This specimen comes from a study of T cell repertoires in cytomegalovirus infection. At the level of the study: Selected CMV epitopes included recently identified HLA-C-restricted ones as well as well-studied HLA-B-restricted ones. In public TCR beta signatures, there were indications of both CMV infection and matching HLA type.

CDR1 is LNHDA and CDR2 is SQIVND in the germline V gene (reference sequence). The CDR3 is made up of 14 amino acids. V was cut by 4 bases and J by 0 bases, with 9 bases left in between. The study, taken as a whole, reports: Summed frequency of shared TCR beta families picked out CMV carriers who also had the relevant HLA. In two of eight donors, the top clonotype was HLA-C-restricted CMV-specific.

V usage is TRBV19 and J usage is TRBJ1-1, with D possibly being TRBD1 (5 bases). Sequencing used cultured CD8+ T cells from PBMCs, obtained from culture after CMV antigen stimulation. The sequence was collected from a human donor in good health (CMV status not recorded). Some clones in this sample may be carry-over from other donors' samples. The CDR3 reads CASSRGVLNTEAFF. The CDR3 DNA sequence: TGTGCCAGTAGTAGAGGGGTTTTGAACACTGAAGCTTTCTTT. The complete variable domain, with remaining parts taken from reference TRBV19 and TRBJ1-1, reads DGGITQSPKYLFRKEGQNVTLSCEQNLNHDAMYWYRQDPGQGLRLIYYSQIVNDFQKGDIAEGYSVSREKKESFPLTVTSAQKNPTAFYLCASSRGVLNTEAFFGQGTRLTVV.